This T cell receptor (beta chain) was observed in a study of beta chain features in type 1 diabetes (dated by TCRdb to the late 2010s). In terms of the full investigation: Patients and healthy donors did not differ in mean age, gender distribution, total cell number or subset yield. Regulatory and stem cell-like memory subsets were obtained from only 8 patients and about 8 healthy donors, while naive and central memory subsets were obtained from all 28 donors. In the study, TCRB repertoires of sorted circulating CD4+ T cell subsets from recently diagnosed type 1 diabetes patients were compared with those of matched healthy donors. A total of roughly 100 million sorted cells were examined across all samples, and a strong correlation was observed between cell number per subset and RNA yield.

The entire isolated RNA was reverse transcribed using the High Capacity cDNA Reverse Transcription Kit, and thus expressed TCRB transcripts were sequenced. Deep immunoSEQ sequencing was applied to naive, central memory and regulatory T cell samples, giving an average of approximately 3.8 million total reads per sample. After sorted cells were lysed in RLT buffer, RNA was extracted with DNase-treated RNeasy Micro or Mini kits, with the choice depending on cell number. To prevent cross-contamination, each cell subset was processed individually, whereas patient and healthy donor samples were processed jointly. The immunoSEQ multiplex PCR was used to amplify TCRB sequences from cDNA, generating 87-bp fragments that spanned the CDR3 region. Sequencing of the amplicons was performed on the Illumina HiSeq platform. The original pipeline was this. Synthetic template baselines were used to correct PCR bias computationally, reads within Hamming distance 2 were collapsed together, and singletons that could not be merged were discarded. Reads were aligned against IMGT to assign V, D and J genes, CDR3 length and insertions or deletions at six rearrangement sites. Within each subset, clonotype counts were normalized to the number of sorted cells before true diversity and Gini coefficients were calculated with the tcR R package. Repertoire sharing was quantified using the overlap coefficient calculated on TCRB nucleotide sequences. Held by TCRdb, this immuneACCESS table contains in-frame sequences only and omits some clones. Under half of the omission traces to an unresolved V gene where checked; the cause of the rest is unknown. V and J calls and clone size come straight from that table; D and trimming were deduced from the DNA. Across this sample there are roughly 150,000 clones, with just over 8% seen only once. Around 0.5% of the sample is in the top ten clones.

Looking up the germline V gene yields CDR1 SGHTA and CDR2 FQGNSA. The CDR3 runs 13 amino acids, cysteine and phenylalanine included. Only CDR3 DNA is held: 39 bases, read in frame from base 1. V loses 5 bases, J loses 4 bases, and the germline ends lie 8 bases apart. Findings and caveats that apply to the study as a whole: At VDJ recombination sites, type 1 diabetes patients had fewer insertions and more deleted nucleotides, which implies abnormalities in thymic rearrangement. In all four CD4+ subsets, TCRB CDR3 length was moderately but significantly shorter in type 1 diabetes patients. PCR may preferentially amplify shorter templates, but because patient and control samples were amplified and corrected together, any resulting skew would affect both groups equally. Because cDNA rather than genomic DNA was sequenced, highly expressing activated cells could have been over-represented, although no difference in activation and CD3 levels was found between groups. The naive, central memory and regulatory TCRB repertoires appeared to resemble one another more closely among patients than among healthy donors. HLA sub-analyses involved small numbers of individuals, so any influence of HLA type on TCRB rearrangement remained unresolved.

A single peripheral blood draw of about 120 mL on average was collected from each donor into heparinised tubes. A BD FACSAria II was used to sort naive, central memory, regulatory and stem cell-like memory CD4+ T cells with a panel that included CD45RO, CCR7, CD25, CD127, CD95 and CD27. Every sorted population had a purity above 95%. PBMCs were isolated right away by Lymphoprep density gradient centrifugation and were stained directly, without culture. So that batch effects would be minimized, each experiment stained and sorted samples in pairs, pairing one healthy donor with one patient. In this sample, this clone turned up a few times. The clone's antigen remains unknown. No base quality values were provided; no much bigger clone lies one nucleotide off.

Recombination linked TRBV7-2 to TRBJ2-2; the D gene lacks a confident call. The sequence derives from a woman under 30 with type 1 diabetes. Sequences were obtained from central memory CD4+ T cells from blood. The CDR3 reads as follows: CASSRLSTGELFF. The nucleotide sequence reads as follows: TGTGCCAGCAGCCGCCTTAGCACCGGGGAGCTGTTTTTT.